This T cell receptor (beta chain) is drawn from a study of cytomegalovirus exposure and HLA in healthy donors. This clone was detected only once. 60 Vbeta and 13 Jbeta primers were used in PCR. TCRdb's copy holds only in-frame clones and misses some; the assay was immunoSEQ multiplex PCR. This sample has about 190,000 clones, with about 81% found just once. Germline loops: CDR1 MGHDK, CDR2 SYGVNS. Trimming pared 1 base from V and 8 bases from J, leaving 11 bases between. This CDR3 comprises 13 residues. J is TRBJ1-2 and V is TRBV25-1; D ambiguous. The clonotype originates from a woman under 30 in good health and CMV-seropositive. The sample taken for sequencing was PBMCs. The CDR3 region has the DNA TGTGCCAGCAGTGAATTTCCAAGGAGAGGCTACACCTTC. This gives the protein CASSEFPRRGYTF.